Included here is one TCR beta chain sequence, with context. The data were taken from a study of T cell changes during pregnancy in multiple sclerosis. Libraries were prepared by immunoSEQ multiplex PCR; TCRdb keeps only in-frame clonotypes and omits some of them. The table lists 30,000 to 45,000 clones, just over 90% of them singletons. This receptor was identified in a female donor with multiple sclerosis, enrolled in a pregnancy study. The sequencing used CD4+ T cells from peripheral blood mononuclear cells, collected after pregnancy.

The CDR3 reads CASSRDPGGTEAFF. CDR3 DNA sequence: TGTGCCAGCAGCCGGGACCCGGGAGGGACTGAAGCTTTCTTT. The genes are TRBV5-5 and TRBJ1-1, with D maybe TRBD1 (5 bases). Per the germline V gene, CDR1 is SGHKS and CDR2 is YYEKEE (reference sequence). This CDR3 region has 14 residues. The V and J ends lost 4 bases and 5 bases respectively, with 15 bases between them.